The clone carrying this T cell receptor beta chain was seen just once. Its target is unknown. Method: immunoSEQ multiplex PCR; TCRdb's copy keeps in-frame clones and lacks some. The sample lists around 130,000 clones, 75% to 90% occurring once. Germline-derived CDR1 and CDR2 are SGHKS and YYEKEE (reference sequence). This CDR3 spans 12 amino acids. V was clipped by 7 bases and J by 2 bases, with 10 bases between them. The source of the sample is a study of T cell responses to AZD1222 COVID-19 vaccine. Findings of the study overall: Baseline testing showed seropositivity in only six or seven AZD1222 recipients. Among the donors, most were white British and more were female, and clonal diversity was possibly underestimated. Nearly half of spike-specific TCRs reportedly go after variant regions that carry no mutations. Sampling captured repertoires only after the peak T cell response.

The starting material was peripheral blood, obtained on day 0 of AZD1222 vaccination. The TCR originated in an adult in good health. The V and J genes are TRBV5-5 and TRBJ2-7; D unclear. The DNA for the CDR3 is TGTGCCAGCCAGGAACCTCCCTACGAGCAGTACTTC. Its protein is CASQEPPYEQYF.